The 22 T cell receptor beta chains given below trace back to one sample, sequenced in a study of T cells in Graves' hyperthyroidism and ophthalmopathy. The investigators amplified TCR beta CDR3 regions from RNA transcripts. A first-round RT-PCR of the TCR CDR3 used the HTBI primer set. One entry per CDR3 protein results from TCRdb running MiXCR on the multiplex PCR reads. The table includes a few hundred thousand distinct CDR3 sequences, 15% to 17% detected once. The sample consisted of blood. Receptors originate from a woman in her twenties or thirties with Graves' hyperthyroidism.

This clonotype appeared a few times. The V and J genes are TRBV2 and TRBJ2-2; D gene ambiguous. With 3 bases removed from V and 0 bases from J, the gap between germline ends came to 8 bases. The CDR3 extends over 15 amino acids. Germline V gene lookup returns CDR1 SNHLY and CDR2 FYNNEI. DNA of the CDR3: TGTGCCAGCAGTGAGGTCAATACGAACACCGGGGAGCTGTTTTTT. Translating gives CASSEVNTNTGELFF.

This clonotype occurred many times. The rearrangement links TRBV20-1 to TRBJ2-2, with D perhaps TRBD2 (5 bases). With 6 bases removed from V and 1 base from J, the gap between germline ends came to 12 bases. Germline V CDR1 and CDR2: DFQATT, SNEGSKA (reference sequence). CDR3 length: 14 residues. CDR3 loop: CSAARTVNTGELFF. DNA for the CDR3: TGCAGTGCCGCCCGGACTGTGAACACCGGGGAGCTGTTTTTT.

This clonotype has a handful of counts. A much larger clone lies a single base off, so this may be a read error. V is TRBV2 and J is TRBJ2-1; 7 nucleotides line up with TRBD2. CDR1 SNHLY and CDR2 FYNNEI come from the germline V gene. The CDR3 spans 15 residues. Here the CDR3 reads CASKVRESSCNEQFF. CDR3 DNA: TGTGCCAGCAAGGTGCGGGAGTCCTCCTGCAATGAGCAGTTCTTC.

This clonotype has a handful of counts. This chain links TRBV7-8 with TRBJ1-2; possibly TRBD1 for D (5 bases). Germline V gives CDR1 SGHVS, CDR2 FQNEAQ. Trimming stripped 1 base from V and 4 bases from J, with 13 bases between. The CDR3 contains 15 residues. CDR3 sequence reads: CASSLDGGAVYGYTF. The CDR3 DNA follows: TGTGCCAGCAGCTTAGATGGGGGAGCGGTCTATGGCTACACCTTC.

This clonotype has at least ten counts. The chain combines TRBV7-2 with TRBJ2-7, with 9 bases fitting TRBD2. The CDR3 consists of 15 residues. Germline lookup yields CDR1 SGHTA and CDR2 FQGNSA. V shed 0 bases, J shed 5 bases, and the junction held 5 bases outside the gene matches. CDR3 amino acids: CASSLASGRGHEQYF. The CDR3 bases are TGTGCCAGCAGCTTAGCTAGCGGGAGAGGCCACGAGCAGTACTTC.

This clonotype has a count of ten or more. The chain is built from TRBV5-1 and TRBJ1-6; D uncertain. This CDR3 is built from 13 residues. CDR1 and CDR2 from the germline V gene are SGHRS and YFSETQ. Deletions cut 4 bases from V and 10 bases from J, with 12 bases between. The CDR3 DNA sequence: TGCGCCAGCAGCAGAGTCAGCGAGTCACCCCTCCACTTT. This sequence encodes CASSRVSESPLHF.

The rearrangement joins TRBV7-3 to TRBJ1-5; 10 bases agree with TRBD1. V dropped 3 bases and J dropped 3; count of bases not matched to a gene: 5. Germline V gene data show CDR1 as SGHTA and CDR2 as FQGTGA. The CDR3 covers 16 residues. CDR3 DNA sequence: TGTGCCAGCAGCTTTAGCGGGACAGGGGACAATCAGCCCCAGCATTTT. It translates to CASSFSGTGDNQPQHF. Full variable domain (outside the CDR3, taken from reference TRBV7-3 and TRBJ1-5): GAGVSQTPSNKVTEKGKYVELRCDPISGHTALYWYRQSLGQGPEFLIYFQGTGAADDSGLPNDRFFAVRPEGSVSTLKIQRTERGDSAVYLCASSFSGTGDNQPQHFGDGTRLSIL.

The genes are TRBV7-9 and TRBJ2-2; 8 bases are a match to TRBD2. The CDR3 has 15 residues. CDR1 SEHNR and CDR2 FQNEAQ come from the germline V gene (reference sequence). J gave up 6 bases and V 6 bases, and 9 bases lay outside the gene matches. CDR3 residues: CASRYSGIFSGELFF. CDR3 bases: TGTGCCAGCAGATATAGCGGGATTTTCTCCGGGGAGCTGTTTTTT. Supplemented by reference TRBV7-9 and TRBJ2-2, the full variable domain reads DTGVSQNPRHKITKRGQNVTFRCDPISEHNRLYWYRQTLGQGPEFLTYFQNEAQLEKSRLLSDRFSAERPKGSFSTLEIQRTEQGDSAMYLCASRYSGIFSGELFFGEGSRLTVL.

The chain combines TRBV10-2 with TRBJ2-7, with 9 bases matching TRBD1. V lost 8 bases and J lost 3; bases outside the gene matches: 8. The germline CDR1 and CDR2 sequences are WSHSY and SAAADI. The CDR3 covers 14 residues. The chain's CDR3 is CASDKTGGNYEQYF. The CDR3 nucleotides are TGCGCCAGCGACAAGACAGGGGGAAACTACGAGCAGTACTTC.

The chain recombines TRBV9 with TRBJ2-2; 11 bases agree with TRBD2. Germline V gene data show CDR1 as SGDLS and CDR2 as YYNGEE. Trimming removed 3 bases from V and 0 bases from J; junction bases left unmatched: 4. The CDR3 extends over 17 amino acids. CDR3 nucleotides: TGTGCCAGCAGCGGACGACTAGCGGGACCGAACACCGGGGAGCTGTTTTTT. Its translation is CASSGRLAGPNTGELFF.

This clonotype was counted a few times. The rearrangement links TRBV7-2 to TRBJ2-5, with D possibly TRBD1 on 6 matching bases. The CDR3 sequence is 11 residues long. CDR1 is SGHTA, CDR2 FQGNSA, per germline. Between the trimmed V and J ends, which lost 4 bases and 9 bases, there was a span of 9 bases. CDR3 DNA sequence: TGTGCCAGCAGCTCACAGGGTTCCCAGTACTTC. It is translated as CASSSQGSQYF.

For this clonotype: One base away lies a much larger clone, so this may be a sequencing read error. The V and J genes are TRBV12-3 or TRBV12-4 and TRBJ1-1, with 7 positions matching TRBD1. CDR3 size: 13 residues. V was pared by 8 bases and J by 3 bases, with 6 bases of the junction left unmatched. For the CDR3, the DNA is TGTGCCAGCGCCGGGACAGAGGACACTGAAGCTTTCTTT. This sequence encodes CASAGTEDTEAFF.

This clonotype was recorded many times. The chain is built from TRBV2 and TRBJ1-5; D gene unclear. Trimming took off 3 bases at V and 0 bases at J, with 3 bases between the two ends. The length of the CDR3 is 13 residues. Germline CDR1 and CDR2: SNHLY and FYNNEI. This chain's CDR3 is CASSDGSNQPQHF. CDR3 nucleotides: TGTGCCAGCAGTGACGGTAGCAATCAGCCCCAGCATTTT.

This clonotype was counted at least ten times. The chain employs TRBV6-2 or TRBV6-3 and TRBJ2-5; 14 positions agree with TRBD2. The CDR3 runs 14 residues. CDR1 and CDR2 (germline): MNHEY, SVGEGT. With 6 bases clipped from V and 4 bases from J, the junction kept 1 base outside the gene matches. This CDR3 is CASRGTSGRETQYF. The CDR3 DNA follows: TGTGCCAGCAGGGGGACTAGCGGGAGAGAGACCCAGTACTTC.

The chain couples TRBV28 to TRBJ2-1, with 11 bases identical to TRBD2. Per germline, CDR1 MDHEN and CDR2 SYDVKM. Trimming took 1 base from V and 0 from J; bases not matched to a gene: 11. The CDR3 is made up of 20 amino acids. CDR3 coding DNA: TGTGCCAGCAGTTTATATACTAGCGGGAGCGATTGGAGCTCCTACAATGAGCAGTTCTTC. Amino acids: CASSLYTSGSDWSSYNEQFF.

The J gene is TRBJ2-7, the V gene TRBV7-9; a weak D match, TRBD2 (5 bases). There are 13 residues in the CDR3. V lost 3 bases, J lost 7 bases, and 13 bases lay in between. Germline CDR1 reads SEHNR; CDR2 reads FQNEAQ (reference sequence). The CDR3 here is CASSLFEGKEQYF. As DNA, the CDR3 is TGTGCCAGCAGCTTGTTTGAGGGTAAGGAGCAGTACTTC.

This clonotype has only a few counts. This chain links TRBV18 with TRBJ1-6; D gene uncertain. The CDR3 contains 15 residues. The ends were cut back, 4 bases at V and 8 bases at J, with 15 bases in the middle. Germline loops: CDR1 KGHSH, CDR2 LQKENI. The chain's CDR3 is CASSQSPPPDSPLHF. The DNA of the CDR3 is TGTGCCAGCTCACAATCCCCCCCCCCGGATTCACCCCTCCACTTT. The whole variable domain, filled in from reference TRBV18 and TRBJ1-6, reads NAGVMQNPRHLVRRRGQEARLRCSPMKGHSHVYWYRQLPEEGLKFMVYLQKENIIDESGMPKERFSAEFPKEGPSILRIQQVVRGDSAAYFCASSQSPPPDSPLHFGNGTRLTVT.

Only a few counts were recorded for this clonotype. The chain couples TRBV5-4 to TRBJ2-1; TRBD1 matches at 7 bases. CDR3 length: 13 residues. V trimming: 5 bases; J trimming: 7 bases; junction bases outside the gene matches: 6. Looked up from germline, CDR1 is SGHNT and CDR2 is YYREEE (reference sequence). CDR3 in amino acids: CASSEGARNEQFF. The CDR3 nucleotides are TGTGCCAGCAGTGAGGGGGCAAGGAATGAGCAGTTCTTC. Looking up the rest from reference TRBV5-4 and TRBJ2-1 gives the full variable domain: ETGVTQSPTHLIKTRGQQVTLRCSSQSGHNTVSWYQQALGQGPQFIFQYYREEENGRGNFPPRFSGLQFPNYSSELNVNALELDDSALYLCASSEGARNEQFFGPGTRLTVL.

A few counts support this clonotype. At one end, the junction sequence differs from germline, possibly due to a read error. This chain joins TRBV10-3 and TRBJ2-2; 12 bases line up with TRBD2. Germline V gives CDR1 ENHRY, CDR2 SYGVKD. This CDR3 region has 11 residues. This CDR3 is CGTSGTGELFF. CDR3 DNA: TGCGGGACTAGCGGGACCGGGGAGCTGTTTTTT.

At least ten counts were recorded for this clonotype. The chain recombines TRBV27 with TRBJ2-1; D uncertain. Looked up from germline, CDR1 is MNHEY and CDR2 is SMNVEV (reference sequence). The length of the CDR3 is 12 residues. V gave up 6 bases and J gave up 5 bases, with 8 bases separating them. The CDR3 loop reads CASSLGHNEQFF. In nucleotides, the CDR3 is TGTGCCAGCAGCTTAGGGCACAATGAGCAGTTCTTC.

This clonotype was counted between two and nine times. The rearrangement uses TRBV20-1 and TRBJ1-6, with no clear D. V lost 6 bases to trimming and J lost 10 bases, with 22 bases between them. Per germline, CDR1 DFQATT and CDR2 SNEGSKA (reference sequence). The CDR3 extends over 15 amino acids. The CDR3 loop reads CSAVGSPSTGSPLHF. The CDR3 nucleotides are TGCAGTGCCGTGGGGTCCCCTTCCACGGGATCACCCCTCCACTTT.

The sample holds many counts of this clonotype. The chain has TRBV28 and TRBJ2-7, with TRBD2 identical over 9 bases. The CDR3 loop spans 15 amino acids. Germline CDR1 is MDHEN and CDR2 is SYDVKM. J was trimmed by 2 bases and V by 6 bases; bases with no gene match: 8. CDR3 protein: CASRKLAGDAYEQYF. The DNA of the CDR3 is TGTGCCAGCAGAAAATTAGCGGGAGACGCCTACGAGCAGTACTTC. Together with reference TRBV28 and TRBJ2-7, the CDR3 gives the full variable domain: DVKVTQSSRYLVKRTGEKVFLECVQDMDHENMFWYRQDPGLGLRLIYFSYDVKMKEKGDIPEGYSVSREKKERFSLILESASTNQTSMYLCASRKLAGDAYEQYFGPGTRLTVT.